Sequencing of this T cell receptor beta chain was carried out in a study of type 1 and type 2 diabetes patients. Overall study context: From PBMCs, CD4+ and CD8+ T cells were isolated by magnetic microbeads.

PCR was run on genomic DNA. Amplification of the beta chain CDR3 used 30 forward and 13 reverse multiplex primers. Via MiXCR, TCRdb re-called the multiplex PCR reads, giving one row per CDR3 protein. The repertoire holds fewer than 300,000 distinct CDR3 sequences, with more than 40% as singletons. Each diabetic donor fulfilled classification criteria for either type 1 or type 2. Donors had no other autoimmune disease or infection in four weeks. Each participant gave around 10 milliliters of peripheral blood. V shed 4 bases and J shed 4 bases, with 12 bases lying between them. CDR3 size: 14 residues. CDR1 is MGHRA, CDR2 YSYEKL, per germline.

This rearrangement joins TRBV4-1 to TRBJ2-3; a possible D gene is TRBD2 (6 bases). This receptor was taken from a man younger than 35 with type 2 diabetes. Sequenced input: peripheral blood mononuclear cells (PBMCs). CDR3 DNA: TGCGCCAGCAGCCCCATTCCGGGGGCAGATACGCAGTATTTT. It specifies CASSPIPGADTQYF.